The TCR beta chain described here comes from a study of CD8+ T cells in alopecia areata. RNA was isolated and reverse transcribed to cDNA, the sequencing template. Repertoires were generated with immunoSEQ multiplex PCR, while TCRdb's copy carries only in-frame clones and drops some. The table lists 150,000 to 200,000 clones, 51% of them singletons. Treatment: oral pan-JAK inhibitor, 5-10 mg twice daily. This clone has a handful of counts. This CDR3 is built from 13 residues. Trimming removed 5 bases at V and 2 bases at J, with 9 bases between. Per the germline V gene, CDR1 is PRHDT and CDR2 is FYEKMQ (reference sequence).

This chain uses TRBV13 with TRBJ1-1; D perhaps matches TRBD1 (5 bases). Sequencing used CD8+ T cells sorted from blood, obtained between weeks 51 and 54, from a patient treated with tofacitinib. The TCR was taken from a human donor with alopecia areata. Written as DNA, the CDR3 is TGTGCCAGCAGCGGCGACAGTAACACTGAAGCTTTCTTT. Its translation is CASSGDSNTEAFF.